A selection of T cell receptor beta chains follows, all from one sample in a study of CD8 T cells in ankylosing spondylitis. A single record per CDR3 protein comes from TCRdb applying MiXCR to the 5' RACE reads. The table lists about 360,000 distinct CDR3 sequences, 20% to 25% of them singletons. Sequenced: blood, either unsorted or a sorted T cell fraction (not recorded which). Receptors were obtained from a male donor with ankylosing spondylitis or in good health (not recorded which). Each CDR3 is given with its conserved first and last residue. D genes are given only for firm matches. Expanded clones get a size class; other rows say once, few or many, or leave the size out.

v_call	j_call	d_call	clone_size	cdr3_nt	cdr3_aa
TRBV13	TRBJ2-7	-	many	TGTGCCAGCAAGAGGGACAACTACGAGCAGTACTTC	CASKRDNYEQYF
TRBV6-2/TRBV6-3	TRBJ2-7	-	once	TGTGCCAGCATCCAGCCGGGGGACCGATCCCCCTACGAGCAGTACTTC	CASIQPGDRSPYEQYF
TRBV7-9	TRBJ2-1	TRBD1	few	TGTGCCAGCAGCTCCCGAGGGACAGGCCGCTACAATGAGCAGTTCTTC	CASSSRGTGRYNEQFF
TRBV2	TRBJ2-1	-	-	TGTGCCAGCAGTGTTATTAGAGTCGAGCAGTTCTTC	CASSVIRVEQFF
TRBV12-3/TRBV12-4	TRBJ2-1	-	-	TGTGCCAGCAGTTTAGGTCTGCAGGTGGGCCTCTACAATGAGCAGTTCTTC	CASSLGLQVGLYNEQFF
TRBV30	TRBJ2-2	-	-	TGTGCCTGGCACAGGGTAAGGGACACCGGGGAGCTGTTTTTT	CAWHRVRDTGELFF
TRBV20-1	TRBJ2-3	-	few	TGCAGTGTCCCCCCTCTGCCCAGTGTCTCCCCAGATACGCAGTATTTT	CSVPPLPSVSPDTQYF
TRBV18	TRBJ2-7	-	-	TGTGCCAGCTCACCACCTTCTCGGTCCTACGAGCAGTACTTC	CASSPPSRSYEQYF
TRBV12-3/TRBV12-4	TRBJ1-1	TRBD1	-	TGTGCCAGCAGTTTAGGTCAGGGGGCGCTGGGCACTGAAGCTTTCTTT	CASSLGQGALGTEAFF
TRBV29-1	TRBJ2-2	TRBD2	-	TGCAGCGTTGAAGGGACTAGGTTCACCACCGGGGAGCTGTTTTTT	CSVEGTRFTTGELFF
TRBV19	TRBJ2-2	-	-	TGTGCCAGTAGTATTGAGGCAGCCGCGAACACCGGGGAGCTGTTTTTT	CASSIEAAANTGELFF
TRBV20-1	TRBJ1-1	-	few	TGCAGTGCTACTGAATATCGAAACACTGAAGCTTTCTTT	CSATEYRNTEAFF
TRBV5-6	TRBJ2-7	-	many	TGTGCCAGCAGCTCTTTCTACGAGCAGTACTTC	CASSSFYEQYF
TRBV4-2	TRBJ2-3	TRBD2	-	TGTGCCAGCAGCCAAGATCTGTCTAGCGGGGAGTTGGATACGCAGTATTTT	CASSQDLSSGELDTQYF
TRBV7-9	TRBJ2-1	-	few	TGTGCCAGCAGCTTCCCAGCGGTGTGGTCCCATAATGAGCAGTTCTTC	CASSFPAVWSHNEQFF
TRBV5-5	TRBJ2-2	-	few	TGTGCCAGCAGCTTGGTACTCTCCACCGCGAACACCGGGGAGCTGTTTTTT	CASSLVLSTANTGELFF
TRBV11-1	TRBJ1-6	TRBD1	-	TGTGCCAGCAGCCCCGGACAGGTCTATTCACCCCTCCACTTT	CASSPGQVYSPLHF
TRBV5-1	TRBJ2-1	TRBD2	-	TGCGCCAGCAGCTTGGCGGCTAGCGGGGAGTCGTACAATGAGCAGTTCTTC	CASSLAASGESYNEQFF
TRBV20-1	TRBJ2-3	-	few	TGCAGTGCTAGAGTGCCAGACAGCTTGGTAGATACGCAGTATTTT	CSARVPDSLVDTQYF
TRBV5-1	TRBJ2-7	-	few	TGCGCCAGCAGCTTGGAGGCGTACCGCTCCTACGAGCAGTACTTC	CASSLEAYRSYEQYF
TRBV27	TRBJ2-1	-	few	TGTGCCAGCAGTTGGTATGGGACGGGGGCGGGTGAGCAGTTCTTC	CASSWYGTGAGEQFF